This entry features one TCR beta chain sequence. This entry belongs to a study of blood T cell repertoires in COVID-19. Study-level background: Nucleic acid was either cDNA or gDNA, and it came from T cells, B-cell-depleted T cells, or PBMCs.

Using immunoSEQ multiplex PCR, the repertoire was profiled, and TCRdb retains in-frame clones only, with some absent. The table lists about 130,000 clones, around 82% of them singletons. The CDR3 is 12 amino acids. Trimming took 4 bases from V and 8 from J, leaving 13 bases between them. Germline loops: CDR1 SGHDT, CDR2 YYEEEE. This clonotype was sampled from a human donor in a cohort sampled during active COVID-19. The rearrangement links TRBV5-6 to TRBJ2-7, with D unclear. The material sequenced was peripheral blood. This CDR3 reads CASSLPNSKQYV. CDR3 DNA: TGTGCCAGCAGCCTTCCTAATAGCAAGCAGTACGTC.